Shown below are 21 T cell receptor beta chains from a single sample sequenced in a study of OX40 agonist ivuxolimab in advanced cancers. Libraries were prepared by immunoSEQ multiplex PCR; TCRdb keeps only in-frame clonotypes and omits some of them. The sample consists of nearly 70,000 clones, about 85% of them appearing once. Sequencing used CD4+ or CD8+ T cells sorted from blood, obtained in a trial of the OX40 agonist ivuxolimab. The receptors come from an adult with an advanced solid tumor such as melanoma, head and neck, liver or kidney cancer.

This clone was recorded a few times. The rearrangement links TRBV7-8 to TRBJ1-5; 8 bases are a match to TRBD1. The CDR3 has 17 amino acids. Germline assignment: CDR1 SGHVS and CDR2 FQNEAQ. V lost 4 bases, J lost 0 bases, and 8 bases stayed unmatched. Here the CDR3 DNA reads TGTGCCAGCAGCTCAACGGGACAGGACTATAGCAATCAGCCCCAGCATTTT. Protein sequence: CASSSTGQDYSNQPQHF. Full variable domain (missing parts from reference TRBV7-8 and TRBJ1-5): GAGVSQSPRYKVAKRGQDVALRCDPISGHVSLFWYQQALGQGPEFLTYFQNEAQLDKSGLPSDRFFAERPEGSVSTLKIQRTQQEDSAVYLCASSSTGQDYSNQPQHFGDGTRLSIL.

The V and J genes are TRBV19 and TRBJ2-7; TRBD1 agrees at 8 bases. Germline assignment: CDR1 LNHDA and CDR2 SQIVND (reference sequence). The junction had 7 bases not matched to a gene; V was cut back by 1 base and J by 5 bases. The CDR3 loop spans 15 amino acids. CDR3 nucleotide sequence: TGTGCCAGTAGTATAGGGACAGGGTTTAATCACGAGCAGTACTTC. It translates to CASSIGTGFNHEQYF.

This clone appeared a few times. One end of the junction is discordant with germline, which a read error may explain. The chain has TRBV2 and TRBJ1-2; the D is unclear. The CDR3 spans 13 residues. Germline V CDR1 and CDR2: SNHLY, FYNNEI. Written as DNA, the CDR3 is TGTGCCAGCAGTGCGGGTCCCGACTACGGCTACACCTTC. It codes for CASSAGPDYGYTF.

This chain links TRBV7-3 with TRBJ2-3; D ambiguous. The CDR3 runs to 13 residues. The germline V gene encodes CDR1 SGHTA and CDR2 FQGTGA. Trimming stripped 4 bases from V and 0 bases from J, with 5 bases between. This CDR3 reads CASSWASTDTQYF. In DNA form, the CDR3 reads TGTGCCAGCAGCTGGGCTAGCACAGATACGCAGTATTTT.

The chain links TRBV19 to TRBJ2-7; 9 nucleotides match TRBD2. Trimming removed 3 bases from V and 3 bases from J; junction bases left unmatched: 3. Germline V gene sequence: CDR1 LNHDA, CDR2 SQIVND (reference sequence). This CDR3 comprises 14 residues. DNA for the CDR3: TGTGCCAGTAGTATGATAGCGGGAGACTACGAGCAGTACTTC. This codes for CASSMIAGDYEQYF.

The chain combines TRBV4-3 with TRBJ1-1; TRBD1 matches 8 bases. The CDR3 totals 14 residues. V lost 3 bases and J lost 5; bases outside the gene matches: 5. CDR1 is LGHNA and CDR2 is YSLEER in the germline V gene. CDR3 protein: CASSHGQGQTEAFF. The DNA for the CDR3 is TGCGCCAGCAGCCACGGACAGGGTCAGACTGAAGCTTTCTTT.

This sequence joins TRBV5-5 and TRBJ2-1; the match to TRBD1 covers 7 bases. This CDR3 region has 14 residues. Germline values: CDR1 SGHKS, CDR2 YYEKEE (reference sequence). V gave up 4 bases and J gave up 1 base; unmatched junction bases: 2. The CDR3 region is CASSMGQSYNEQFF. The CDR3 DNA is TGTGCCAGCAGCATGGGACAGTCCTACAATGAGCAGTTCTTC. Using reference TRBV5-5 and TRBJ2-1 for the parts outside the CDR3, the full variable domain is DAGVTQSPTHLIKTRGQQVTLRCSPISGHKSVSWYQQVLGQGPQFIFQYYEKEERGRGNFPDRFSARQFPNYSSELNVNALLLGDSALYLCASSMGQSYNEQFFGPGTRLTVL.

The chain recombines TRBV19 with TRBJ2-2; perhaps D is TRBD1 or TRBD2 (5 bases each). V was shortened by 3 bases and J by 4 bases, with 15 bases between the two germline ends. This CDR3 is 16 amino acids long. The V gene's germline CDR1 is LNHDA and CDR2 SQIVND (reference sequence). The CDR3 sequence: CASSIQRGASTGELFF. CDR3 coding DNA: TGTGCCAGTAGTATTCAACGGGGCGCGAGCACCGGGGAGCTGTTTTTT.

The CDR3: CASRRLAGGRNEQFF. The DNA of the CDR3 is TGTGCCAGCAGACGCCTAGCGGGAGGGCGTAATGAGCAGTTCTTC. V usage is TRBV7-2 and J usage is TRBJ2-1; 12 bases line up with TRBD2. The CDR3 totals 15 residues. J gave up 7 bases and V 6 bases, and 7 bases lay outside the gene matches. Germline V gives CDR1 SGHTA, CDR2 FQGNSA.

The genes are TRBV7-9 and TRBJ1-1; D might be TRBD1 (5 bases). Germline CDR1 reads SEHNR; CDR2 reads FQNEAQ (reference sequence). This CDR3 has 14 residues. The V gene lost 5 bases and the J gene lost 1 base, with 11 bases spanning the gap. The CDR3 here is CASSPTDTNTEAFF. CDR3 nucleotides: TGTGCCAGCAGCCCGACGGACACGAACACTGAAGCTTTCTTT.

The chain recombines TRBV21-1 with TRBJ1-3. TRBV21-1 is annotated as a pseudogene. This CDR3 is 17 amino acids long. Here the CDR3 DNA reads TGTGCCAGCAGCACCCCCCGGCCATCACGCTCTGGAAACACCATATATTTT. It is translated as CASSTPRPSRSGNTIYF.

The chain has TRBV5-1 and TRBJ1-2, with 10 bases identical to TRBD1. V lost 4 bases and J lost 3; bases outside the gene matches: 6. CDR3 length: 15 residues. Germline CDR1 and CDR2: SGHRS and YFSETQ. CDR3 coding DNA: TGCGCCAGCAGCGTTGGTGGGACAGGGGACTATGGCTACACCTTC. It specifies CASSVGGTGDYGYTF.

The chain employs TRBV13 and TRBJ1-4; 8 nucleotides line up with TRBD1. This CDR3 is 14 amino acids long. With V trimmed by 4 bases and J by 5 bases, 3 bases remained unmatched. Germline V gene sequence: CDR1 PRHDT, CDR2 FYEKMQ (reference sequence). DNA for the CDR3: TGTGCCAGCAGCTGGGGACAGGCGAATGAAAAACTGTTTTTT. Protein sequence: CASSWGQANEKLFF.

The V gene is TRBV6-5, the J gene TRBJ1-1; a weak D match, TRBD1 (6 bases). This CDR3 contains 15 residues. The germline V gene encodes CDR1 MNHEY and CDR2 SVGAGI. V lost 7 bases and J lost 8, with 23 bases in between. Written as DNA, the CDR3 is TGTGCCAGCAAACAGCCGACAGGCGTTGACCGAGAAGCTTTCTTT. This translates into CASKQPTGVDREAFF.

V is TRBV5-5 and J is TRBJ1-2; D ambiguous. The V end lost 0 bases, the J end lost 8 bases, and 11 bases lay between the germline ends. Per germline, CDR1 SGHKS and CDR2 YYEKEE (reference sequence). This CDR3 is 13 amino acids long. The chain's CDR3 is CASSLGLRAGYTF. CDR3 nucleotides: TGTGCCAGCAGCTTGGGTCTAAGGGCCGGCTACACCTTC.

The chain combines TRBV7-2 with TRBJ1-5; TRBD1 agrees at 8 bases. V shed 4 bases, J shed 2 bases, and the junction held 7 bases outside the gene matches. This CDR3 is built from 16 residues. The germline CDR1 and CDR2 sequences are SGHTA and FQGNSA. CDR3 sequence reads: CASSSTGGLGNQPQHF. CDR3 nucleotides: TGTGCCAGCAGCTCTACAGGGGGATTAGGCAATCAGCCCCAGCATTTT.

The chain couples TRBV5-6 to TRBJ2-3; no clear D gene. This CDR3 region has 14 residues. Trimming took 1 base from V and 4 from J, leaving 10 bases between them. Germline CDR1 reads SGHDT; CDR2 reads YYEEEE. CDR3 DNA sequence: TGTGCCAGCAGCTTGAGGCTAGAGGCAGATACGCAGTATTTT. Its translation: CASSLRLEADTQYF.

The chain links TRBV4-2 to TRBJ2-1, with 9 nucleotides matching TRBD2. The germline V gene has CDR1 LGHNA and CDR2 YNFKEQ. The CDR3 sequence is 17 residues long. The junction had 9 bases not matched to a gene; V was cut back by 0 bases and J by 6 bases. The CDR3, as DNA: TGTGCCAGCAGCCAAGATCTGGCGGGGGGGGCATTCAATGAGCAGTTCTTC. This translates into CASSQDLAGGAFNEQFF.

The chain carries TRBV6-5 and TRBJ2-3, with D perhaps matching TRBD2 (6 bases). Trimming pared 5 bases from V and 4 bases from J, leaving 10 bases between. This CDR3 contains 13 residues. Looked up from germline, CDR1 is MNHEY and CDR2 is SVGAGI. For the CDR3, the DNA is TGTGCCAGCAGTCCTCCGGGAGCAGATACGCAGTATTTT. Translated, it gives CASSPPGADTQYF.

The chain couples TRBV29-1 to TRBJ2-3; 12 nucleotides line up with TRBD1. The CDR3 spans 16 residues. V lost 7 bases to trimming and J lost 9 bases; unmatched junction nucleotides: 17. CDR1 and CDR2 from the germline V gene are SQVTM and ANQGSEA. The DNA for the CDR3 is TGCAGCGCAAAAGGGACAGGGGGCGGGGGCGGTTGGACGCAGTATTTT. This translates into CSAKGTGGGGGWTQYF.

The CDR3 coding sequence is TGTGCCAGTATGGCGGGGGCGCGGGAGACCCAGTACTTC. It specifies CASMAGARETQYF. The chain joins TRBV19 to TRBJ2-5; D might be TRBD2 (7 bases). This CDR3 has 13 residues. Trimming took off 7 bases at V and 5 bases at J, with 14 bases between the two ends. Per germline, CDR1 LNHDA and CDR2 SQIVND (reference sequence).